Below, one T cell receptor beta chain is given with its context. The sample is drawn from a study of blood T cell repertoires in COVID-19. Overall study: COVID-19 samples collected from the United States, Italy and Spain covered acute and convalescent phases. PBMCs, B-cell-depleted T cells, or T cells were the source of the cDNA or gDNA that made up the material.

Original processing notes: Researchers report that nucleated cell counts were estimated from reference gene primer amplification. Clones were sequenced by immunoSEQ multiplex PCR, and TCRdb holds only the in-frame ones, with some missing. That table is the source of V, J and clone size, and D and trimming were worked out from the DNA. Of around 130,000 clones in the sample, approximately 84% were seen once. CDR1 and CDR2 (germline): LGHNA, YNFKEQ. Trimming at V came to 0 bases and at J to 7 bases, leaving 16 bases not matched to a gene. The CDR3 extends over 19 amino acids. The material sequenced was peripheral blood. V is TRBV4-2 and J is TRBJ2-5; 11 bases agree with TRBD2. This sequence originates from a woman in her forties or fifties who had recovered from COVID-19. CDR3 residues: CASSQESMASGGPTWTQYF. CDR3 nucleotide sequence: TGTGCCAGCAGCCAAGAGTCTATGGCTAGCGGGGGGCCTACGTGGACCCAGTACTTC.